The 17 T cell receptor beta chains below all came from one sample that was sequenced in a study of blood T cell repertoires in COVID-19 (dated by TCRdb to 2020 to 2021). The protocol used for the library was the immunoSEQ multiplex PCR assay. As stored in TCRdb, this immuneACCESS dataset retains in-frame rearrangements with V and J assigned. A fraction of the clones does not appear; measured against another copy, unresolved V genes explain less than half of the discrepancy, and the remainder lacks a known reason. This sample gives about 310,000 clones in total; about nine tenths of them show up just once. Clones ranked in the top ten supply roughly a tenth of the sample. Sequenced input: PBMCs or T cells enriched from blood (not recorded which). All receptors come from a woman in her thirties who had recovered from COVID-19.

The genes are TRBV21-1 and TRBJ2-3; the table calls TRBD1, which could not be checked here. TRBV21-1 is marked as a pseudogene. The CDR3 length is 18 residues. The CDR3, as DNA: TGTGCCAGCAGCATTAACCGGACAGGGACGAGGGGCACAGATACGCAGTATTTT. This sequence encodes CASSINRTGTRGTDTQYF.

The chain carries TRBV11-2 and TRBJ1-6; the D is unclear. V was trimmed by 3 bases and J by 7 bases, leaving 10 bases between them. CDR3 length equals 14 residues. Germline CDR1 SGHAT, CDR2 FQNNGV. In DNA, the CDR3 is TGTGCCAGCAGCTTGTTACCGGGAAATTCACCCCTCCACTTT. Translation: CASSLLPGNSPLHF.

This chain connects TRBV7-2 to TRBJ1-1; D is unresolved. Trimming took off 0 bases at V and 2 bases at J, with 10 bases between the two ends. The V gene's germline CDR1 is SGHTA and CDR2 FQGNSA. The CDR3 extends over 15 amino acids. The CDR3 DNA reads as TGTGCCAGCAGCTTAGCGTGGTACGGTAACACTGAAGCTTTCTTT. Residues: CASSLAWYGNTEAFF.

This clone showed up just a few times. V is TRBV28 and J is TRBJ1-5, with 10 nucleotides matching TRBD1. J was trimmed by 7 bases and V by 5 bases; bases with no gene match: 8. CDR3 size: 15 residues. Germline-derived CDR1 and CDR2 are MDHEN and SYDVKM. The CDR3 protein is CASSGTGVAGQPQHF. CDR3 bases: TGTGCCAGCAGTGGGACAGGGGTAGCTGGGCAGCCCCAGCATTTT. Combining the CDR3 with reference TRBV28 and TRBJ1-5 gives the whole variable domain DVKVTQSSRYLVKRTGEKVFLECVQDMDHENMFWYRQDPGLGLRLIYFSYDVKMKEKGDIPEGYSVSREKKERFSLILESASTNQTSMYLCASSGTGVAGQPQHFGDGTRLSIL.

The chain couples TRBV28 to TRBJ1-3, with no clear D. This CDR3 has 17 residues. Trimming pared 5 bases from V and 9 bases from J, leaving 26 bases between. The germline gives CDR1 MDHEN, CDR2 SYDVKM. The chain's CDR3 is CASSRPEDSSDGGTIYF. DNA of the CDR3: TGTGCCAGCAGTCGACCTGAAGACTCCTCAGATGGAGGCACCATATATTTT.

The chain has TRBV10-3 and TRBJ2-7; D is perhaps TRBD1 (5 bases). This CDR3 has 12 amino acids. With 3 bases removed from V and 3 bases from J, the gap between germline ends came to 6 bases. Germline V gene lookup returns CDR1 ENHRY and CDR2 SYGVKD. CDR3 in amino acids: CAISDDSYEQYF. DNA for the CDR3: TGTGCCATCAGTGACGACAGCTACGAGCAGTACTTC.

The chain combines TRBV5-1 with TRBJ2-3, with 15 bases identical to TRBD2. The CDR3 has 17 amino acids. V shed 4 bases, J shed 2 bases, and the junction held 5 bases outside the gene matches. Per germline, CDR1 SGHRS and CDR2 YFSETQ. The CDR3 here is CASSEGLAGGPTDTQYF. The CDR3 DNA is TGCGCCAGCAGCGAGGGACTAGCGGGAGGTCCCACAGATACGCAGTATTTT.

V usage is TRBV7-2 and J usage is TRBJ1-1; D gene uncertain. CDR1 and CDR2 (germline): SGHTA, FQGNSA. CDR3 length equals 14 residues. Trimming stripped 4 bases from V and 1 base from J, with 10 bases between. CDR3 nucleotide sequence: TGTGCCAGCAGCTCAAACGCGGGGAACACTGAAGCTTTCTTT. Its translation is CASSSNAGNTEAFF.

This clone occurred once. The chain combines TRBV6-2 or TRBV6-3 with TRBJ2-3, with a tentative D call TRBD2 (6 bases). CDR3 length equals 14 residues. The V end lost 2 bases, the J end lost 4 bases, and 10 bases lay between the germline ends. Germline lookup yields CDR1 MNHEY and CDR2 SVGEGT. CDR3 sequence (DNA): TGTGCCAGCAGTTACGGAGGGCTGGCAGATACGCAGTATTTT. Its protein is CASSYGGLADTQYF.

The genes are TRBV5-8 and TRBJ1-3, with 9 bases that match TRBD1. The V and J ends lost 2 bases and 4 bases, in that order; junction bases with no gene match: 16. This CDR3 region has 19 residues. Germline CDR1 is SGHTS and CDR2 is YDEGEE. The CDR3 reads CASSFPGTGRFRAGNTIYF. The DNA for the CDR3 is TGTGCCAGCAGCTTTCCCGGGACAGGGAGATTCCGGGCGGGAAACACCATATATTTT. Full variable domain (remainder filled in from reference TRBV5-8 and TRBJ1-3): EAGVTQSPTHLIKTRGQQATLRCSPISGHTSVYWYQQALGLGLQFLLWYDEGEERNRGNFPPRFSGRQFPNYSSELNVNALELEDSALYLCASSFPGTGRFRAGNTIYFGEGSWLTVV.

This chain connects TRBV6-4 to TRBJ2-1; D is unresolved. V lost 6 bases, J lost 9 bases, and 9 bases lay in between. Germline lookup yields CDR1 MRHNA and CDR2 SNTAGT. The CDR3 is made up of 11 amino acids. In DNA form, the CDR3 reads TGTGCCAGCAGCCACAATGCTGAGCAGTTCTTC. Amino acids: CASSHNAEQFF.

The chain joins TRBV18 to TRBJ1-2; possibly TRBD1 for D (5 bases). The CDR3 has 15 amino acids. V lost 1 base and J lost 8, with 17 bases in between. Per the germline V gene, CDR1 is KGHSH and CDR2 is LQKENI. The CDR3 nucleotides are TGTGCCAGCTCACCACTCGACGACAGACTAGTCGGCTACACCTTC. Protein product: CASSPLDDRLVGYTF.

The chain carries TRBV14 and TRBJ1-3; 7 bases are a match to TRBD1. Germline V CDR1 and CDR2: SGHDN, FVKESK. The CDR3 loop spans 17 amino acids. After removal of 1 base from V and 3 bases from J, the junction contained 9 bases not matched to a gene. The CDR3 DNA follows: TGTGCCAGCAGCCAAGTTGGGGGACAGCTCTATGGAAACACCATATATTTT. Its protein product is CASSQVGGQLYGNTIYF.

This rearrangement joins TRBV27 to TRBJ2-6, with a weak D call TRBD2 (5 bases). Germline V CDR1 and CDR2: MNHEY, SMNVEV (reference sequence). This CDR3 has 17 amino acids. Trimming took 7 bases from V and 0 from J, leaving 16 bases between them. In DNA, the CDR3 is TGTGCCAGCACGACGTACAGCGGACTCTCTGGGGCCAACGTCCTGACTTTC. Its protein product is CASTTYSGLSGANVLTF. The whole variable domain, filled in from reference TRBV27 and TRBJ2-6, reads EAQVTQNPRYLITVTGKKLTVTCSQNMNHEYMSWYRQDPGLGLRQIYYSMNVEVTDKGDVPEGYKVSRKEKRNFPLILESPSPNQTSLYFCASTTYSGLSGANVLTFGAGSRLTVL.

Worth noting for this clone: Distinct nucleotide sequences in the sample also encode this CDR3. The rearrangement joins TRBV6-5 to TRBJ2-7; D is possibly TRBD1 (6 bases). Germline CDR1 reads MNHEY; CDR2 reads SVGAGI. This CDR3 has 14 amino acids. Trimming removed 2 bases at V and 4 bases at J, with 12 bases between. In DNA form, the CDR3 reads TGTGCCAGCAGTTACGGGCAGGGGTTATACGAGCAGTACTTC. Its translation is CASSYGQGLYEQYF.

There are a few counts of this clone. The chain joins TRBV5-1 to TRBJ2-3, with a weak D call TRBD1 (5 bases). Trimming cost V 0 bases and J 0 bases, with 14 bases left between them. There are 17 residues in the CDR3. The germline V gene encodes CDR1 SGHRS and CDR2 YFSETQ. CDR3 residues: CASSLGRGHSSTDTQYF. The CDR3 DNA reads TGCGCCAGCAGCTTGGGACGAGGACATTCTAGCACAGATACGCAGTATTTT.

CDR3 in amino acids: CASSTNNEQFF. CDR3 DNA: TGTGCCAGCAGTACTAACAATGAGCAGTTCTTC. The rearrangement links TRBV28 to TRBJ2-1; D is uncertain. The CDR3 covers 11 residues. Trimming took 5 bases from V and 5 from J, leaving 4 bases between them. The germline V gene has CDR1 MDHEN and CDR2 SYDVKM.